This paragraph reports one TCR beta chain. The length of the CDR3 is 15 residues. Per germline, CDR1 SGHNT and CDR2 YYREEE (reference sequence). Trimming cost V 2 bases and J 8 bases, with 18 bases left between them. The sample comes from a study of blood T cell repertoires in COVID-19. Study-wide context: Researchers got acute and convalescent COVID-19 samples from the United States, Italy and Spain. From T cells, B-cell-depleted T cells, or PBMCs came the material, which was cDNA or gDNA.

Profiling relied on immunoSEQ multiplex PCR, and the TCRdb table lists in-frame clones only, not all of them. This table holds 200,000 to 250,000 clones, under 95% found once. Sequenced material: peripheral blood. The chain is built from TRBV5-4 and TRBJ2-3; the D gene is possibly TRBD2 (5 bases). This TCR derives from a man aged 30-40 years with acute or convalescent COVID-19. CDR3 region: CASSFASRGLVTQYF. In DNA form, the CDR3 reads TGTGCCAGCAGCTTCGCTAGTCGGGGTTTAGTTACGCAGTATTTT.